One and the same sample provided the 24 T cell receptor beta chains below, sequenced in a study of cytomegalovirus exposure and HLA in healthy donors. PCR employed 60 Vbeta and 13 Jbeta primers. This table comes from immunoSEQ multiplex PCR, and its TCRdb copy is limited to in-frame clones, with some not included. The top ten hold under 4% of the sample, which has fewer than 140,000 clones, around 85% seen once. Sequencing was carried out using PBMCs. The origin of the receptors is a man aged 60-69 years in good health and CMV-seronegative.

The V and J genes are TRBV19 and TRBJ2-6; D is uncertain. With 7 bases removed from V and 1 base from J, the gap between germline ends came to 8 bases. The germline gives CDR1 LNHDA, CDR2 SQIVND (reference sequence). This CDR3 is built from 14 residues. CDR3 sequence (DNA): TGTGCCAGTACCCCCCCGTCTGGGGCCAACGTCCTGACTTTC. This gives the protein CASTPPSGANVLTF.

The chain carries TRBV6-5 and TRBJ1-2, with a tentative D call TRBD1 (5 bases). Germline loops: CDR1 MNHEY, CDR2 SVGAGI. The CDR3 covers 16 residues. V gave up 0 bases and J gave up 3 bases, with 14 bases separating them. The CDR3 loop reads CASSYSRSGGDYGYTF. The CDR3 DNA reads TGTGCCAGCAGTTACTCGAGGTCTGGGGGGGACTATGGCTACACCTTC.

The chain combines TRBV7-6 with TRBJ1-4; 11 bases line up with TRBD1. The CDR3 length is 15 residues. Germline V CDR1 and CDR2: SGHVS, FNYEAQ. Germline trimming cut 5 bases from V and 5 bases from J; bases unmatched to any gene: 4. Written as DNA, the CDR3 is TGTGCCAGCAGCCAGAGGACAGGGGGCAATGAAAAACTGTTTTTT. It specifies CASSQRTGGNEKLFF.

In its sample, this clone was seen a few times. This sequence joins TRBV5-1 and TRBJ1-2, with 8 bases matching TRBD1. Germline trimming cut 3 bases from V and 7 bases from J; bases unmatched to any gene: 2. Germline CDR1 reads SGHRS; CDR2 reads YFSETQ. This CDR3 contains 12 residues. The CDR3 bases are TGCGCCAGCAGCTGGACAGGGTTTGGCTACACCTTC. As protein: CASSWTGFGYTF. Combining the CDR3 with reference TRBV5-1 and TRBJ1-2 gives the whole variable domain KAGVTQTPRYLIKTRGQQVTLSCSPISGHRSVSWYQQTPGQGLQFLFEYFSETQRNKGNFPGRFSGRQFSNSRSEMNVSTLELGDSALYLCASSWTGFGYTFGSGTRLTVV.

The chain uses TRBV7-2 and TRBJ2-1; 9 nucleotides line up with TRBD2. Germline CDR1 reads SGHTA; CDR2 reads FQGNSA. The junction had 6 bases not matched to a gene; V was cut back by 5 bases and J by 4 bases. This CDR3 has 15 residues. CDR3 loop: CASSQRAGGYNEQFF. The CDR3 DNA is TGTGCCAGCAGCCAACGGGCGGGGGGGTACAATGAGCAGTTCTTC.

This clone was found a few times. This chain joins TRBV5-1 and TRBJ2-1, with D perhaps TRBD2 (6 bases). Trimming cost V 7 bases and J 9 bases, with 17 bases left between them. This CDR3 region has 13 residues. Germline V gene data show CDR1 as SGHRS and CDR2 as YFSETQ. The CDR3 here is CASFEGLASEQFF. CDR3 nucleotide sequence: TGCGCCAGCTTCGAAGGCCTAGCGAGTGAGCAGTTCTTC.

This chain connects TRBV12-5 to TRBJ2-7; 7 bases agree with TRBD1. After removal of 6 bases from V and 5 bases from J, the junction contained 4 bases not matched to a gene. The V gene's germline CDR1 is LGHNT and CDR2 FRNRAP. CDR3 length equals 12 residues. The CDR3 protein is CASGTGFHEQYV. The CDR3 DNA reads TGTGCTAGTGGGACAGGGTTTCACGAGCAGTACGTC.

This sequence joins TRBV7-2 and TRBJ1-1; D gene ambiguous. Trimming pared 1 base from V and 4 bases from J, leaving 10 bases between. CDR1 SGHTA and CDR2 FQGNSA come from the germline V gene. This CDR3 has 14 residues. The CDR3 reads CASSLGGLGTEAFF. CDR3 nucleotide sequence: TGTGCCAGCAGCTTAGGAGGGCTGGGCACTGAAGCTTTCTTT.

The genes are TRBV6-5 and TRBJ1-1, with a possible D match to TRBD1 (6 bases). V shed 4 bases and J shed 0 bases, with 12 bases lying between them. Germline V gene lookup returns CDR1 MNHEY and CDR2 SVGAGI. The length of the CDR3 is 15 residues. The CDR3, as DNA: TGTGCCAGCAGTTCGTTTTGGACAGTGAACACTGAAGCTTTCTTT. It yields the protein CASSSFWTVNTEAFF.

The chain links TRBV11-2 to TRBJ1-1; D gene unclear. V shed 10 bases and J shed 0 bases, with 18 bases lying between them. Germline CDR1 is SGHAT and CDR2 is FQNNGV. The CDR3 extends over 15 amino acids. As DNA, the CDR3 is TGTGCCACCAGTCCCTCAGACAACCTGAACACTGAAGCTTTCTTT. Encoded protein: CATSPSDNLNTEAFF.

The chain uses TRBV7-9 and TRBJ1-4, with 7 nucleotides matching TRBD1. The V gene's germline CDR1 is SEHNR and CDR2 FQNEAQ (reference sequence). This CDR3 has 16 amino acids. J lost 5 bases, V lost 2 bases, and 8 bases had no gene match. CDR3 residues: CASSLRTGQLNEKLFF. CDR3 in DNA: TGTGCCAGCAGCTTAAGGACGGGACAGTTAAATGAAAAACTGTTTTTT.

In DNA, the CDR3 is TGTGCCAGCAGCCCCCCATGGGGGAGGGAGACCCAGTACTTC. This sequence encodes CASSPPWGRETQYF. V is TRBV13 and J is TRBJ2-5, with D perhaps matching TRBD2 (6 bases). Trimming removed 5 bases at V and 5 bases at J, with 15 bases between. This CDR3 contains 14 residues. CDR1 PRHDT and CDR2 FYEKMQ come from the germline V gene (reference sequence). Variable domain in full (rest from reference TRBV13 and TRBJ2-5): AAGVIQSPRHLIKEKRETATLKCYPIPRHDTVYWYQQGPGQDPQFLISFYEKMQSDKGSIPDRFSAQQFSDYHSELNMSSLELGDSALYFCASSPPWGRETQYFGPGTRLLVL.

The CDR3, as DNA: TGTGCCAGCAGCCGCGGGGGGGCGCTTCGGTACTTC. It codes for CASSRGGALRYF. This chain links TRBV7-2 with TRBJ2-5, with 9 bases matching TRBD2. This CDR3 spans 12 amino acids. The J segment lost 13 bases and the V segment lost 5 bases, leaving 8 bases of the junction unmatched. Germline-derived CDR1 and CDR2 are SGHTA and FQGNSA. Full variable domain (missing parts from reference TRBV7-2 and TRBJ2-5): GAGVSQSPSNKVTEKGKDVELRCDPISGHTALYWYRQSLGQGLEFLIYFQGNSAPDKSGLPSDRFSAERTGGSVSTLTIQRTQQEDSAVYLCASSRGGALRYFGPGTRLLVL.

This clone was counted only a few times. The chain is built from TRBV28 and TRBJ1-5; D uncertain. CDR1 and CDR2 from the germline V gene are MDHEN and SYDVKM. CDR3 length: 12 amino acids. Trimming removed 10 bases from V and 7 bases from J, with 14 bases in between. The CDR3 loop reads CATRLGRQPQHF. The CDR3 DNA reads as TGTGCCACCCGACTCGGGAGACAGCCCCAGCATTTT. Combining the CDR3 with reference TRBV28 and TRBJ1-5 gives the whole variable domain DVKVTQSSRYLVKRTGEKVFLECVQDMDHENMFWYRQDPGLGLRLIYFSYDVKMKEKGDIPEGYSVSREKKERFSLILESASTNQTSMYLCATRLGRQPQHFGDGTRLSIL.

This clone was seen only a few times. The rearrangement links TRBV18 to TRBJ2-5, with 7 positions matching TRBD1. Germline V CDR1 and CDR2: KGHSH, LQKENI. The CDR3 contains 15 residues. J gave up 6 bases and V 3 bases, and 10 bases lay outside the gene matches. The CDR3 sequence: CASSPATGAGKTQYF. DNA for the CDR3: TGTGCCAGCTCACCTGCAACAGGGGCAGGAAAGACCCAGTACTTC.

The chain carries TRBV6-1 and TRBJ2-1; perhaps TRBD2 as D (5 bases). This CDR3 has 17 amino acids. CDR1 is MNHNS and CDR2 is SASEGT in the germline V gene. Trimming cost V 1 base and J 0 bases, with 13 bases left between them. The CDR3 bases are TGTGCCAGCAGTGAAGTCACCCTAGCTGGCTCCTACAATGAGCAGTTCTTC. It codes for CASSEVTLAGSYNEQFF.

The CDR3 protein is CASSDWGGTDKLFF. In DNA form, the CDR3 reads TGTGCCAGCAGTGACTGGGGGGGGACTGACAAACTGTTTTTT. The V and J genes are TRBV2 and TRBJ1-4; maybe TRBD1 (5 bases). Germline CDR1 and CDR2: SNHLY and FYNNEI. There are 14 residues in the CDR3. V gave up 3 bases and J gave up 11 bases, with 16 bases separating them.

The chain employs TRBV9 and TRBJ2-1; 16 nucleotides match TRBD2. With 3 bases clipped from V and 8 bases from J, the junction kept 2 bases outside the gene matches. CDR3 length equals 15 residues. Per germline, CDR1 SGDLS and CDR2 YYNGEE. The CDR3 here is CASSGGLAGGHEQFF. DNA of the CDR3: TGTGCCAGCAGCGGGGGACTAGCGGGGGGGCATGAGCAGTTCTTC. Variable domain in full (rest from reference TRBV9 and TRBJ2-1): DSGVTQTPKHLITATGQRVTLRCSPRSGDLSVYWYQQSLDQGLQFLIQYYNGEERAKGNILERFSAQQFPDLHSELNLSSLELGDSALYFCASSGGLAGGHEQFFGPGTRLTVL.

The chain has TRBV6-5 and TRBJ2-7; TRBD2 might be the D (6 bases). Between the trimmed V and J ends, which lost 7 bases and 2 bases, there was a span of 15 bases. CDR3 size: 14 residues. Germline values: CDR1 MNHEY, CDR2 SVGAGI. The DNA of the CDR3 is TGTGCCAGCAAGGAGGGTCCCTTCACCTACGAGCAGTACGTC. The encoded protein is CASKEGPFTYEQYV.

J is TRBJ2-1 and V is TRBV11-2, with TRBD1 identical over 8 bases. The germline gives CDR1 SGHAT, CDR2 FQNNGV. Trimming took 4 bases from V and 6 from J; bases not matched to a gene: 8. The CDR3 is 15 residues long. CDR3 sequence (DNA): TGTGCCAGCAGCTCCAGGGACAGGAAGCTCAATGAGCAGTTCTTC. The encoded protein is CASSSRDRKLNEQFF.

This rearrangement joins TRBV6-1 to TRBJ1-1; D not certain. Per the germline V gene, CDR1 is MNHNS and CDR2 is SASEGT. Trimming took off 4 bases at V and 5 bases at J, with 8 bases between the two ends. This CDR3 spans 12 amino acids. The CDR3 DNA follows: TGTGCCAGCAGTGCGGTCGTTACTGAAGCTTTCTTT. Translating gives CASSAVVTEAFF.

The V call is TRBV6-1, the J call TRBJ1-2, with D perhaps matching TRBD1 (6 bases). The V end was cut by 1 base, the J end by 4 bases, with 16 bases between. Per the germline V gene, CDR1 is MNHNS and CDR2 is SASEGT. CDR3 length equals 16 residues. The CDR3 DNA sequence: TGTGCCAGCAGTGAAGGTGTAGGGGGGGGCAGCTATGGCTACACCTTC. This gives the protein CASSEGVGGGSYGYTF.

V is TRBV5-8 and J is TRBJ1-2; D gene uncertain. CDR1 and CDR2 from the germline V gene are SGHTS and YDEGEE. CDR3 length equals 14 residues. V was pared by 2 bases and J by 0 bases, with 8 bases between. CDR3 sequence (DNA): TGTGCCAGCAGCTTCCCTGCGACTAACTATGGCTACACCTTC. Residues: CASSFPATNYGYTF.

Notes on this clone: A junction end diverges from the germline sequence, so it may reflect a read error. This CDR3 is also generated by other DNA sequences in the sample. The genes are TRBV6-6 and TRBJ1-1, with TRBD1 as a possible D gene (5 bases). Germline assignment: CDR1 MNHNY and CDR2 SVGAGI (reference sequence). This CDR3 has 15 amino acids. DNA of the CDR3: TGTGCCAGCAGTCCGACGGACAATGTGGGCACTGAAGCTTTCTTC. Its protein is CASSPTDNVGTEAFF.